This paragraph covers one T cell receptor beta chain sequence. The data were taken from a study of T cells in Graves' hyperthyroidism and ophthalmopathy. TCR beta CDR3 regions were amplified from RNA. Primed by the HTBI set, a first-round RT-PCR was run on the TCR CDR3. MiXCR was run by TCRdb on the multiplex PCR reads, yielding one entry per CDR3 protein. The sample records a few hundred thousand distinct CDR3 sequences, more than 13% being singletons. The CDR3 spans 15 residues. With 3 bases removed from V and 4 bases from J, the gap between germline ends came to 16 bases. CDR1 and CDR2 (germline): DFQATT, SNEGSKA (reference sequence).

V and J are TRBV20-1 and TRBJ1-5; tentatively, D is TRBD1 (6 bases). The sequence was obtained from a woman in her 30s with Graves' hyperthyroidism. Sequenced input: blood. CDR3 loop: CSASLVGQGNQPQHF. DNA for the CDR3: TGCAGTGCTAGTTTGGTCGGGCAGGGGAATCAGCCCCAGCATTTT.